One T cell receptor (beta chain) is described in this entry. Its matching antigen is unknown. Trimming removed 5 bases from V and 5 bases from J, with 7 bases in between. CDR1 DFQATT and CDR2 SNEGSKA come from the germline V gene (reference sequence). This CDR3 region has 11 residues. Expressed TCRB transcripts were sequenced, since all the RNA that had been isolated was reverse transcribed. TCRdb's copy holds only in-frame clones and misses some; the assay was immunoSEQ multiplex PCR. The sample shows approximately 240,000 clones, about a sixth of them seen only once. These data originate in a study of beta chain features in type 1 diabetes. The study's findings and limits: Individuals with type 1 diabetes displayed fewer insertions and more deletions at VDJ junctions. All four CD4+ subsets from Type 1 diabetes patients carried moderately but significantly shorter TCRB CDR3s.

Sequencing input: naive CD4+ T cells from blood. This sequence was found in a man aged 25 to 45 with type 1 diabetes. V and J are TRBV20-1 and TRBJ2-1, with D unresolved. The CDR3 DNA sequence: TGCAGTGCTGACGGCCACAATGAGCAGTTCTTC. Protein product: CSADGHNEQFF.